The present T cell receptor (beta chain) was sequenced within a study of shared clonotypes between healthy human individuals (TCRdb year 2020). With respect to the entire study: The cohort comprised two women and a few men aged 18 to 49 years. For each donor, three plates each were used for CD4 naive and CD4 memory, two plates were used for CD8 naive, and one plate was used for CD8 memory. To estimate repertoire size and how much clonotype sharing occurs between individuals, the study deeply sequenced the blood TCR repertoires of several healthy adults. To increase sequencing depth and limit assay-specific biases, TCR repertoire library preparation and sequencing were carried out by different laboratories using diverse techniques. Per donor, leukapheresis produced somewhere between about 0.94 and 9.5 billion PBMCs. General conclusions and limits of the study: Because the study included only a small number of donors, the genetic and exposure-history diversity represented was limited. Larger estimated clonotype richness was generally found for naive subsets than for memory subsets. Sampling was limited to blood, and TCR repertoires in tissue likely differ from TCR repertoires in blood. Incomplete sequencing was indicated by rarefaction of sorted-subset datasets, despite the large sequencing depth. Pairwise subsampling indicated that sequencing depth was expected to affect the degree of clonotype sharing among donors. Across a few donors, approximately 5% of naive CD4, 3% to 3.5% of naive CD8, 2.3% of memory CD4, and roughly 0.4% of memory CD8 clonotypes were shared. Compared with non-shared clonotypes, clonotypes shared by all four sorted-subset donors had higher generation probabilities.

The CDR3 has 15 amino acids, counting the end cysteine and phenylalanine. Only the CDR3 part of the read is kept: 45 bases, read in frame from the first base. As encoded in the germline V gene (reference sequence), CDR1 is SEHNR while CDR2 is FQNEAQ. The germline V end is reduced by 1 base and the J end by 5 bases; junction bases left unmatched: 5. Donors were healthy HIV-negative adults with no recently reported acute infections or vaccinations. Every donor was a Caucasian adult living in Nashville, Tennessee, USA. Magnetic negative selection was used to enrich CD4+ T cells, after which naive cells were positively selected on CD45RA and the negative fraction became the memory subset. After blood collection by leukapheresis, PBMCs were isolated using Ficoll-Histopaque density gradient centrifugation and then cryopreserved in the vapor phase of liquid nitrogen. Analytical flow cytometry was used to check the purity and quantity of every magnetically sorted T cell population. Genomic DNA was isolated from every sorted fraction and measured by UV absorbance on a Nanodrop 2000c.

This clone turned up a few times. The antigen this receptor binds is unknown. The sample holds no much larger clone one base away, and base qualities are not on file. Using the deep immunoSEQ assay, multiplex PCR amplified TCR CDR3 regions from genomic DNA. Genomic DNA extracted from each cell subset was distributed evenly over all wells of several immunoSEQ 96-well plates, and each plate served as one replicate. For sorted subsets, each replicate PCR was loaded with approximately 0.2 ug genomic DNA, equivalent to some 27,000 T cell genomes. Purified libraries were measured with a Qubit 3.0 fluorometer, size-checked on a Bioanalyzer 2100, and measured again with the KAPA Library Quantification kit. A separate single-read 150-cycle Illumina NextSeq 550 flow cell was used to sequence each immunoSEQ 96-well plate. The published analysis was carried out like this. Because the immunoSEQ output included only junctional sequences and no quality scores, the filtering could not be the same as the filtering used for full-length reads. Sequences were annotated with PyIR, a Python wrapper for IgBLAST v1.9, using IMGT germline references to assign V/J genes and CDR3. Reads with weak V/J assignments (E-value above 1e-6), missing CDR3, stop codons, out-of-frame junctions, or ambiguous translated residues were removed. V3J clonotypes were defined as sequences sharing the same inferred V gene, J gene, and CDR3 amino acid sequence. Percentage overlap between repertoires was computed as shared unique clonotypes divided by the size of the smaller repertoire. Richness of each repertoire was evaluated using RTK rarefaction, the Chao1 estimator, and Recon v2.1 estimates of unobserved clonotypes. Generation probabilities were computed with OLGA for all TCRbeta clonotypes obtained by the gDNA method from several donors. TCRdb holds this immuneACCESS table with in-frame rearrangements only. Some clones are missing; in checked studies, unresolved V genes explain under half, and the rest has no known cause. V, J and clone size are those of that table, while D and trimming were read from the DNA. The table for this sample lists 950,000 to 1,100,000 clones; about 75% of them were counted only once. About 1.4% of the sample goes to the ten largest clones.

The sequence was obtained from a man aged 18 to 30 in good health. The rearrangement combines TRBV7-9 with TRBJ2-4, with 7 bases matching TRBD1. Input material: memory CD4+ T cells sorted from blood. The cell subset or site label for this specimen denotes: CD45RA-negative fraction. Here the CDR3 is given as CASSLGRQGENIQYF. At the DNA level, the sequence is TGTGCCAGCAGCTTAGGACGGCAGGGGGAAAACATTCAGTACTTC.